This T cell receptor (beta chain) was observed in a study of cytomegalovirus exposure and HLA in healthy donors. Study information: Of several hundred genotyped donors, roughly 76% grouped in the Caucasian-associated ancestry cluster.

Study-level findings and limits: Being productive about 90% or about 30% of the time was typical of most TCR beta V segments in an earlier analysis. Common viral pathogens seemed, in a later analysis, to connect with several of the most significant clusters.

As for this clone: As yet, its antigen is unknown.

PCR employed 60 Vbeta and 13 Jbeta primers. The assay was immunoSEQ multiplex PCR, and TCRdb's table has in-frame clones only and misses some. Of hundreds of thousands of clones listed, about 83% are singletons. The clonotype was recovered from a man between 35 and 55 years old in good health and CMV-seronegative. The sample consisted of PBMCs.

CDR3 DNA sequence: TGTGCCAGCAGCCCCAAGAGTTTGGCCGGGGAGCTGTTTTTT. It encodes CASSPKSLAGELFF. The chain employs TRBV6-4 and TRBJ2-2; D not resolved. This CDR3 is 14 amino acids long. Germline V gives CDR1 MRHNA, CDR2 SNTAGT. V lost 6 bases and J lost 6, with 14 bases in between.